The TCR beta chain under discussion was sequenced for a study of blood T cell repertoires in COVID-19. Across the whole study: The samples span acute and convalescent COVID-19 from the United States, Italy and Spain. Sources were T cells, B-cell-depleted T cells, or PBMCs; the material itself was cDNA or gDNA.

This clone was observed a handful of times. Clones were sequenced by immunoSEQ multiplex PCR, and TCRdb holds only the in-frame ones, with some missing. The data show around 170,000 clones, with approximately 87% seen just once and approximately 4% held by the top ten. Germline V gives CDR1 LGHDT, CDR2 YNNKEL (reference sequence). V lost 4 bases and J 5 bases, leaving 8 bases between the germline ends. The CDR3 contains 12 residues. This sequence was found in a woman in her 70s with acute or convalescent COVID-19. The genes are TRBV3-1 (or the pseudogene TRBV3-2) and TRBJ1-1; tentatively, D is TRBD1 (5 bases). Sequencing was done on a sample of peripheral blood. CDR3 loop: CASSLAGTEAFF. CDR3 in DNA: TGTGCCAGCAGCCTGGCAGGGACTGAAGCTTTCTTT.